This T cell receptor (beta chain) emerged from a study of follicular helper T cells after annual influenza vaccination. Assay: immunoSEQ multiplex PCR; the TCRdb copy retains only in-frame clones and omits some. The repertoire consists of thousands of clones, with 82% occurring once and the leading ten covering 2.2%. V was cut by 7 bases and J by 4 bases, with 11 bases left in between. CDR1 is MNHEY, CDR2 SVGAGI, per germline. This CDR3 has 12 amino acids. This clone was found a few times. Time point described: 2015-2016 season, pre-vaccination. The chain combines TRBV6-5 with TRBJ2-7; weak D call: TRBD2 (5 bases). This clonotype was sampled from an adult who received the influenza vaccine. The source material was CXCR5+ CD38- circulating T follicular helper cells from blood, sampled on the day of influenza vaccination. Described subset: circulating Tfh, non-naive CD4+CXCR5+PD-1+ (ICOS+CD38+ or ICOS-CD38-). The CDR3 loop is CASTRGLYEQYF. CDR3 nucleotides: TGTGCCAGCACCCGGGGATTGTACGAGCAGTACTTC.